What follows describes a single TCR beta chain. Its specificity is unknown. Germline V CDR1 and CDR2: SGHTA, FQGTGA. V lost 2 bases to trimming and J lost 6 bases; unmatched junction nucleotides: 8. This CDR3 region has 16 residues. This entry is derived from a study of monozygotic twins with cystic fibrosis. Whole-study findings and limits: Low clonality (median around 0.0096) suggested a mostly naive repertoire. Monozygotic CF twins shared more identical nucleotide clonotypes than unrelated patients. In 13 of 16 pairs, V gene usage was closest to the co-twin's.

The data were produced by immunoSEQ multiplex PCR, yet TCRdb's version contains in-frame clones alone and is incomplete. The table lists around 35,000 clones, 75% to 90% of them singletons. The chain is built from TRBV7-3 and TRBJ2-1, with TRBD2 identical over 9 bases. Material for sequencing was blood. This receptor was identified in a girl between 2 and 10 years old with cystic fibrosis. The CDR3 DNA sequence: TGTGCCAGCAGCTTAGGTTCTCTAGCGGGGTTCAATGAGCAGTTCTTC. Translated, it gives CASSLGSLAGFNEQFF.